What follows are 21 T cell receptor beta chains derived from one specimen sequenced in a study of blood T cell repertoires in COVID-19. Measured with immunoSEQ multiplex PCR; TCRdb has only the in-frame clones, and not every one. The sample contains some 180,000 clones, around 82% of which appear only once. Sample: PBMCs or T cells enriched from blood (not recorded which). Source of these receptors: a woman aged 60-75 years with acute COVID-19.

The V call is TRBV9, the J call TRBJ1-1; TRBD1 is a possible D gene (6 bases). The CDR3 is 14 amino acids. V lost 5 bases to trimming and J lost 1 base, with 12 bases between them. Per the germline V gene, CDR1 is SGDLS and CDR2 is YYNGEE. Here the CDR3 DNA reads TGTGCCAGCAGGACCGGGACATCGAACACTGAAGCTTTCTTT. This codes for CASRTGTSNTEAFF.

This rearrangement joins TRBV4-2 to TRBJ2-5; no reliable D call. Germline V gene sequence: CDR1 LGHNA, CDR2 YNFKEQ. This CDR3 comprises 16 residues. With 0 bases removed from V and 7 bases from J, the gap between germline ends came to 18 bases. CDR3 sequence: CASSQEATAPSGTQYF. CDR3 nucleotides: TGTGCCAGCAGCCAAGAGGCGACTGCCCCCTCGGGGACCCAGTACTTC.

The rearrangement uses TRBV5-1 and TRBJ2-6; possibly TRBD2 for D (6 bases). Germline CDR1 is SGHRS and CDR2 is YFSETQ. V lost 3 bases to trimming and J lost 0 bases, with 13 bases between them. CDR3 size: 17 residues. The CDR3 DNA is TGCGCCAGCAGCTGGGGGGACTTCCTCTCTGGGGCCAACGTCCTGACTTTC. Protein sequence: CASSWGDFLSGANVLTF.

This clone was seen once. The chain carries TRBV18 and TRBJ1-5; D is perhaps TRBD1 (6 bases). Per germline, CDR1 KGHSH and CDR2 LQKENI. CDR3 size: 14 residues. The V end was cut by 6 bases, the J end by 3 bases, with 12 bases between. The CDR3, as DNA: TGTGCCAGCTCCCGTTCAGGGGACAATCAGCCCCAGCATTTT. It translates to CASSRSGDNQPQHF.

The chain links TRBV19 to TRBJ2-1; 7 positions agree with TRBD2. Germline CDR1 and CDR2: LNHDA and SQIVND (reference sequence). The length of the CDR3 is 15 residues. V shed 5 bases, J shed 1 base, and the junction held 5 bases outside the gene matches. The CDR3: CASSPGTTSYNEQFF. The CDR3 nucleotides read TGTGCCAGTAGTCCGGGGACTACTTCCTACAATGAGCAGTTCTTC.

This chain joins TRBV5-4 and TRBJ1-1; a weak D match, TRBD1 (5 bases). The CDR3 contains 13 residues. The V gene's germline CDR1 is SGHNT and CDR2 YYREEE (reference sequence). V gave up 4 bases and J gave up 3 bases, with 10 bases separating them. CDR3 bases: TGTGCCAGCAGCAGGGGAGGGGACACTGAAGCTTTCTTT. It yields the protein CASSRGGDTEAFF.

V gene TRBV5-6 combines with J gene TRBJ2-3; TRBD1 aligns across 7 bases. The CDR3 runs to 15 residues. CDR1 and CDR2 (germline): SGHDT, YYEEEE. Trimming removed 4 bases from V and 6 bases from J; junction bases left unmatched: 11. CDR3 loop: CASSPGTQGRDTQYF. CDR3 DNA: TGTGCCAGCAGCCCAGGAACACAGGGGCGTGATACGCAGTATTTT.

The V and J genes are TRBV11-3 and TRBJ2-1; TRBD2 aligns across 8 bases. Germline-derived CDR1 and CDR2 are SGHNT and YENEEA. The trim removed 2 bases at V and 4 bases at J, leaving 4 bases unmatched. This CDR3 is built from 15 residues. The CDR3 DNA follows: TGTGCCAGCAGCTTATACGGGGGGGCGTACAATGAGCAGTTCTTC. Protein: CASSLYGGAYNEQFF.

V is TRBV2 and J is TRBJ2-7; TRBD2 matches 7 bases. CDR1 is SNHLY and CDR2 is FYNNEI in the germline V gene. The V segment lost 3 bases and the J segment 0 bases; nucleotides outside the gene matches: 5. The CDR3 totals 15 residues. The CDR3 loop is CASSDRRGSSYEQYV. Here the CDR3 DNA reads TGTGCCAGCAGTGACAGGCGGGGGAGCTCCTACGAGCAGTACGTC.

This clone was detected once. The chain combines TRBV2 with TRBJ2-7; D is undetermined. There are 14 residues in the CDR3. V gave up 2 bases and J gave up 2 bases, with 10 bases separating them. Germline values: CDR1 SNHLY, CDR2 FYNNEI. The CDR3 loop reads CASSESGRTYEQYF. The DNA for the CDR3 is TGTGCCAGCAGTGAATCCGGCAGGACCTACGAGCAGTACTTC.

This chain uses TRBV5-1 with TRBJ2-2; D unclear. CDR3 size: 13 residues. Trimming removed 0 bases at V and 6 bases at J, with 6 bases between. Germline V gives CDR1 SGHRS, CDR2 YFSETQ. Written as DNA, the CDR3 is TGCGCCAGCAGCTTGGTGTCTCCCGGGGAGCTGTTTTTT. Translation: CASSLVSPGELFF.

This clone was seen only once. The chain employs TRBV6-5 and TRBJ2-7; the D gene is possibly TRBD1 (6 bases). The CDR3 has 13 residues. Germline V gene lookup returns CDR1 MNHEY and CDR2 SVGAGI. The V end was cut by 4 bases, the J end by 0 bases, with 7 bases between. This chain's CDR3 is CASSSQGSYEQYF. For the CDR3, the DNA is TGTGCCAGCAGTTCACAGGGCTCCTACGAGCAGTACTTC.

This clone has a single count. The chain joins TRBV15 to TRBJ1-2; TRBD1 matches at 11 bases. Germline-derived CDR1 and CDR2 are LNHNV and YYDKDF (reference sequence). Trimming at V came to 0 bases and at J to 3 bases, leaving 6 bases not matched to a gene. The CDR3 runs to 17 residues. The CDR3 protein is CATSRDTQDRGHYGYTF. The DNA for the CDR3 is TGTGCCACCAGCAGAGATACCCAGGACAGGGGGCACTATGGCTACACCTTC.

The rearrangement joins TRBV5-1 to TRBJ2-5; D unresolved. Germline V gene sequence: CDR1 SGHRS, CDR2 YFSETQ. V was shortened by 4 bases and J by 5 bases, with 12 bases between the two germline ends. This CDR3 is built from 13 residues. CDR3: CASSVIVEETQYF. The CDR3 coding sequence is TGCGCCAGCAGCGTGATTGTGGAGGAGACCCAGTACTTC.

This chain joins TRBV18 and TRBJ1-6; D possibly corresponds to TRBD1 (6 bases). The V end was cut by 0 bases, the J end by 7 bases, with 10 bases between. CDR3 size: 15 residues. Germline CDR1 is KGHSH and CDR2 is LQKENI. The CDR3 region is CASSPPGTPNSPLHF. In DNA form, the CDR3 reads TGTGCCAGCTCACCACCGGGGACACCAAATTCACCCCTCCACTTT.

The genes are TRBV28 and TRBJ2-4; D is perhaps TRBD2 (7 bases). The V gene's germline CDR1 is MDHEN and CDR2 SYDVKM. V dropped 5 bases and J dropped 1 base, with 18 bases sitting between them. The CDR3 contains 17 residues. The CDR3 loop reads CASSTAGEGLAKNIQYF. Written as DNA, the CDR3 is TGTGCCAGCAGTACTGCAGGGGAGGGGTTGGCCAAAAACATTCAGTACTTC.

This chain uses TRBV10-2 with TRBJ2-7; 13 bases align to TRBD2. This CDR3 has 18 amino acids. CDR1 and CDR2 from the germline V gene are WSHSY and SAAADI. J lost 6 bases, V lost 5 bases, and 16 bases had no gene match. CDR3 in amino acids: CASSHPTSGGASRSEQYV. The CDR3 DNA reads TGCGCCAGCAGTCACCCAACTAGCGGGGGGGCCTCGCGGAGCGAGCAGTACGTC.

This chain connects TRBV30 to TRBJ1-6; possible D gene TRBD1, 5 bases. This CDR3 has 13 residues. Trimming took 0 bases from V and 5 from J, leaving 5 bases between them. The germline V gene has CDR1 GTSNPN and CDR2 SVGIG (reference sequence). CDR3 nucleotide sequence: TGTGCCTGGAGTGTACAGGATAATTCACCCCTCCACTTT. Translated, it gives CAWSVQDNSPLHF.

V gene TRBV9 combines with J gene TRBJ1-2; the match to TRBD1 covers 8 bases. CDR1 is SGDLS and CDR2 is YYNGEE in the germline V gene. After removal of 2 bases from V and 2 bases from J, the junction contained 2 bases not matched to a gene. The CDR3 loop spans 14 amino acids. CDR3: CASSVRTGNYGYTF. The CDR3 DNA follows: TGTGCCAGCAGCGTCAGGACAGGGAACTATGGCTACACCTTC.

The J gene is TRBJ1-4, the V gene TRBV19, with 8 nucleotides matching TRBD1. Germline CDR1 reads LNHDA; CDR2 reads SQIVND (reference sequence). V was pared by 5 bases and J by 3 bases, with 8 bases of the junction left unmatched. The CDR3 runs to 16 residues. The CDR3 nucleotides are TGTGCCAGTAGTCCTCTAGGACAGGGTGCTAATGAAAAACTGTTTTTT. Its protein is CASSPLGQGANEKLFF.

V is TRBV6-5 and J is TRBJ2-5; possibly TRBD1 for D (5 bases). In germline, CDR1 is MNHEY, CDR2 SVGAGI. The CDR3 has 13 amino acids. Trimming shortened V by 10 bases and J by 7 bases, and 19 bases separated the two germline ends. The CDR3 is CAKTPGPPGTQYF. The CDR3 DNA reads TGTGCCAAAACACCAGGGCCCCCCGGGACCCAGTACTTC.